One and the same sample provided the 14 T cell receptor beta chains below, sequenced in a study of early T cells in non-severe SARS-CoV-2 infection. TCRdb reprocessed the 5' RACE reads via MiXCR and lists one record per CDR3 protein. The table records some 71,000 distinct CDR3 sequences, approximately 13% of them present only once. Sequenced: whole blood. These receptors came from an adult who was a healthcare worker with PCR-confirmed SARS-CoV-2 infection or an uninfected control (not recorded which).

This clonotype has a handful of counts. The chain uses TRBV19 and TRBJ2-1, with no clear D. The germline V gene has CDR1 LNHDA and CDR2 SQIVND (reference sequence). The CDR3 is 15 residues long. The V gene lost 4 bases and the J gene lost 7 bases, with 17 bases spanning the gap. The CDR3 coding sequence is TGTGCCAGTAGTAAGGATTCCGGGTGGGTGAATGAGCAGTTCTTC. Translating gives CASSKDSGWVNEQFF.

The V and J genes are TRBV10-1 and TRBJ2-5; TRBD1 is a possible D gene (5 bases). The V end was cut by 8 bases, the J end by 4 bases, with 11 bases between. Germline CDR1 reads WNHNN; CDR2 reads SYGVQD (reference sequence). CDR3 length: 12 residues. CDR3 coding DNA: TGCGCCAGCGTACACAGGAGAGAGACCCAGTACTTC. Its translation: CASVHRRETQYF.

V is TRBV5-8 and J is TRBJ1-5, with D hard to call. V was cut by 6 bases and J by 0 bases, with 13 bases left in between. This CDR3 is 15 amino acids long. Per germline, CDR1 SGHTS and CDR2 YDEGEE. This CDR3 reads CASTGGSHSNQPQHF. The DNA of the CDR3 is TGTGCCAGCACAGGAGGTAGTCATAGCAATCAGCCCCAGCATTTT.

This clonotype showed up just a few times. The V and J genes are TRBV28 and TRBJ1-4, with 8 bases lining up with TRBD1. CDR1 and CDR2 from the germline V gene are MDHEN and SYDVKM. V shed 5 bases, J shed 10 bases, and the junction held 6 bases outside the gene matches. The CDR3 is 13 residues long. The DNA of the CDR3 is TGTGCCAGCAGTCGCGACGACAGGGGAAAACTGTTTTTT. This encodes CASSRDDRGKLFF.

This clonotype has only a few counts. V gene TRBV29-1 combines with J gene TRBJ1-1; D gene uncertain. The CDR3 has 12 residues. V gave up 6 bases and J gave up 2 bases, with 10 bases separating them. In germline, CDR1 is SQVTM, CDR2 ANQGSEA. DNA for the CDR3: TGCAGCGTCCCGACCCCTAACACTGAAGCTTTCTTT. It specifies CSVPTPNTEAFF.

In this sample, this clonotype turned up many times. The chain is built from TRBV29-1 and TRBJ2-7; 8 positions match TRBD1. V lost 7 bases and J lost 5; bases outside the gene matches: 7. Germline CDR1 and CDR2: SQVTM and ANQGSEA. CDR3 length equals 12 residues. The CDR3 reads CSGRQGKNEQYF. The CDR3 DNA reads as TGCAGCGGGAGACAGGGGAAAAACGAGCAGTACTTC.

This clonotype was found many times. The rearrangement links TRBV7-2 to TRBJ2-6; D possibly corresponds to TRBD1 (5 bases). This CDR3 has 17 amino acids. Per the germline V gene, CDR1 is SGHTA and CDR2 is FQGNSA. The V end was cut by 5 bases, the J end by 0 bases, with 14 bases between. The CDR3 sequence: CASSPHSQGSGANVLTF. The CDR3 DNA reads TGTGCCAGCAGCCCCCATAGTCAGGGCTCTGGGGCCAACGTCCTGACTTTC. Supplemented by reference TRBV7-2 and TRBJ2-6, the full variable domain reads GAGVSQSPSNKVTEKGKDVELRCDPISGHTALYWYRQSLGQGLEFLIYFQGNSAPDKSGLPSDRFSAERTGGSVSTLTIQRTQQEDSAVYLCASSPHSQGSGANVLTFGAGSRLTVL.

The chain uses TRBV5-5 and TRBJ2-7; D unclear. This CDR3 comprises 12 residues. Trimming stripped 0 bases from V and 7 bases from J, with 8 bases between. Per the germline V gene, CDR1 is SGHKS and CDR2 is YYEKEE (reference sequence). DNA of the CDR3: TGTGCCAGCAGCTTGGCCACCCTGGAGCAGTACTTC. Its translation is CASSLATLEQYF.

At least ten counts were recorded for this clonotype. This chain connects TRBV12-3 or TRBV12-4 to TRBJ2-1; TRBD1 matches 7 bases. CDR3 length: 15 amino acids. V shed 5 bases, J shed 8 bases, and the junction held 12 bases outside the gene matches. CDR3 coding DNA: TGTGCCAGCAGTCCCCAGACAGGGTATATTTATGAGCAGTTCTTC. It codes for CASSPQTGYIYEQFF.

The V and J genes are TRBV21-1 and TRBJ2-2; the tabulated D call, TRBD1, remains unverified against the DNA. TRBV21-1 is a listed pseudogene. This CDR3 has 16 amino acids. The CDR3 coding sequence is TGTGCCAGCAGCTCCGGGGATCCCGGGAACACCGGGGAGCTGTTTTTT. Protein sequence: CASSSGDPGNTGELFF.

This clonotype appeared a few times. The J gene is TRBJ1-6, the V gene TRBV30, with a possible D match to TRBD1 (6 bases). Trimming removed 2 bases from V and 7 bases from J, with 12 bases in between. The CDR3 spans 14 residues. Looked up from germline, CDR1 is GTSNPN and CDR2 is SVGIG (reference sequence). The CDR3: CAWSTTGGNSPLHF. DNA of the CDR3: TGTGCCTGGAGTACGACAGGTGGGAATTCACCCCTCCACTTT. The full variable domain, its missing parts supplied by reference TRBV30 and TRBJ1-6, is SQTIHQWPATLVQPVGSPLSLECTVEGTSNPNLYWYRQAAGRGLQLLFYSVGIGQISSEVPQNLSASRPQDRQFILSSKKLLLSDSGFYLCAWSTTGGNSPLHFGNGTRLTVT.

V usage is TRBV10-2 and J usage is TRBJ2-3; D gene uncertain. V was shortened by 6 bases and J by 6 bases, with 22 bases between the two germline ends. The CDR3 has 16 amino acids. Germline V gene lookup returns CDR1 WSHSY and CDR2 SAAADI. The CDR3, as DNA: TGCGCCAGCAGCTCCGAGCAGCACAGAGAGTACGATACGCAGTATTTT. Its translation: CASSSEQHREYDTQYF.

The chain carries TRBV11-1 and TRBJ2-1; D gene ambiguous. Germline loops: CDR1 SGHAT, CDR2 FQDESV (reference sequence). V lost 3 bases and J 0 bases, leaving 6 bases between the germline ends. The length of the CDR3 is 14 residues. DNA of the CDR3: TGTGCCAGCAGCTTCCAGCACTCCTACAATGAGCAGTTCTTC. It translates to CASSFQHSYNEQFF.

The genes are TRBV5-4 and TRBJ2-5, with 10 bases matching TRBD2. V gave up 4 bases and J gave up 3 bases; unmatched junction bases: 3. The CDR3 has 14 amino acids. Germline CDR1 and CDR2: SGHNT and YYREEE (reference sequence). The CDR3 DNA is TGTGCCAGCAGCGCAGGACTAGCGGAAGAGACCCAGTACTTC. Amino acids: CASSAGLAEETQYF.